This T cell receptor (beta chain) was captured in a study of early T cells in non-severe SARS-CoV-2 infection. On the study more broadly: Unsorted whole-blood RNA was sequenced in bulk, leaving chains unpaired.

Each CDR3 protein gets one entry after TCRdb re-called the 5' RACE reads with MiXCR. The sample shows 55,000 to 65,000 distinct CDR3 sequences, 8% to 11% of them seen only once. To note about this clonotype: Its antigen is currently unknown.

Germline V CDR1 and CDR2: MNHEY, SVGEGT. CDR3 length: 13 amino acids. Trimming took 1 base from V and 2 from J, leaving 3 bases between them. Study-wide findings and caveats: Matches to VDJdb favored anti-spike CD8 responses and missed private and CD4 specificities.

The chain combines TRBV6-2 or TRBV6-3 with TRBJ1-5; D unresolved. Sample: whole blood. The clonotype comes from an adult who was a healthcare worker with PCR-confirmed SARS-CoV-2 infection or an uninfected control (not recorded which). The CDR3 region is CASSYYGNQPQHF. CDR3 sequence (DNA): TGTGCCAGCAGTTACTATGGCAATCAGCCCCAGCATTTT.